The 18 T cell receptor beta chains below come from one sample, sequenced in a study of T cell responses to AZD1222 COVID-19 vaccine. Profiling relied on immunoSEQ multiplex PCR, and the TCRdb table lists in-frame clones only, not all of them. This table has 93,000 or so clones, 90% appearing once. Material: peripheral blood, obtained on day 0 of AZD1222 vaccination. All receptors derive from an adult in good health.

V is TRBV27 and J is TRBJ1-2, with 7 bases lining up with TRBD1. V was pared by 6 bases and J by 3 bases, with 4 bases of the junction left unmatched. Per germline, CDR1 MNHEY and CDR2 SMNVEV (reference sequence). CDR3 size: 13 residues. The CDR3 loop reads CASRRDSYYGYTF. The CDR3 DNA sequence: TGTGCCAGCAGACGGGACAGCTACTATGGCTACACCTTC.

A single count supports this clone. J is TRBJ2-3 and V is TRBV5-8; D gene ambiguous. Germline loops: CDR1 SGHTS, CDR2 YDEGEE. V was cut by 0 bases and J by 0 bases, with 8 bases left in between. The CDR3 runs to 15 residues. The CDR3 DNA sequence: TGTGCCAGCAGCTTGGTTAACCCTAGCACAGATACGCAGTATTTT. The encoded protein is CASSLVNPSTDTQYF.

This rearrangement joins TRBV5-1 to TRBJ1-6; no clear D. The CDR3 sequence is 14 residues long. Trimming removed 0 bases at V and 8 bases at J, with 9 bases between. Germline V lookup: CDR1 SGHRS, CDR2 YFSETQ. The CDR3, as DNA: TGCGCCAGCAGCTTGGAGGGATCGGATTCACCCCTCCACTTT. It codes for CASSLEGSDSPLHF.

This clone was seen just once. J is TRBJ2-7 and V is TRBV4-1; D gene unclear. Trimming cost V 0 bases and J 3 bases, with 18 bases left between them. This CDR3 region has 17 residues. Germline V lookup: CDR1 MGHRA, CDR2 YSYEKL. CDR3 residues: CASSQDPLGPGIYEQYF. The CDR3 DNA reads TGCGCCAGCAGCCAAGACCCTCTCGGACCTGGCATCTACGAGCAGTACTTC.

DNA for the CDR3: TGTGCCAGCAGCGAGGGGACAGGCCGCTACGAGCAGTACTTC. This sequence encodes CASSEGTGRYEQYF. V is TRBV4-2 and J is TRBJ2-7; 8 bases match TRBD1. The CDR3 totals 14 residues. V was pared by 5 bases and J by 3 bases, with 6 bases of the junction left unmatched. Germline CDR1 and CDR2: LGHNA and YNFKEQ.

The CDR3 bases are TGTGCCAGCAGCTATCAGGGGCTGGGGGGAATGGAGACCCAGTACTTC. Its translation: CASSYQGLGGMETQYF. The chain employs TRBV11-2 and TRBJ2-5; D tentatively fits TRBD1 or TRBD2 (6 bases each). The CDR3 sequence is 16 residues long. Germline V gene data show CDR1 as SGHAT and CDR2 as FQNNGV. V dropped 4 bases and J dropped 5 bases, with 20 bases sitting between them.

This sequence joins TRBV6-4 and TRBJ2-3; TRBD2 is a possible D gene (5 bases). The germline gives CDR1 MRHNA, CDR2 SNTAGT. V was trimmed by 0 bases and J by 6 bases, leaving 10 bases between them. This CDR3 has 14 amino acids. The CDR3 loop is CASSDSKGGDTQYF. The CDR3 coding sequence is TGTGCCAGCAGTGACTCGAAAGGCGGGGATACGCAGTATTTT.

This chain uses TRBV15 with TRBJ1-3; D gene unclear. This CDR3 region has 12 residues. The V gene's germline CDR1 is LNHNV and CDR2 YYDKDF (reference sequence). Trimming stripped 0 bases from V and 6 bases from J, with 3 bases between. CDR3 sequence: CATSRDANTIYF. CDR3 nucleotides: TGTGCCACCAGCAGAGATGCAAACACCATATATTTT.

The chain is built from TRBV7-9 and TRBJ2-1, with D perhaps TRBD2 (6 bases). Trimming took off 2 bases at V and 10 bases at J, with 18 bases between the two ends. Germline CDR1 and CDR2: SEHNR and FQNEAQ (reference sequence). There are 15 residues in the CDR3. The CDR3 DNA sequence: TGTGCCAGCAGCTTATCGGCCCAGGGAGGTAGGGAGCAGTTCTTC. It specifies CASSLSAQGGREQFF.

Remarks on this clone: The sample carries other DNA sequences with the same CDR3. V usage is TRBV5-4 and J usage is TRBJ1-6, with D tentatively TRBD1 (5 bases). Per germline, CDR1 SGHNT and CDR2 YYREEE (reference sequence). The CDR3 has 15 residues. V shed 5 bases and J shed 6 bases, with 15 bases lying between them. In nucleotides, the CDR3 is TGTGCCAGCAGTTCCCGCCAGGGAGGTAATTCACCCCTCCACTTT. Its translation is CASSSRQGGNSPLHF.

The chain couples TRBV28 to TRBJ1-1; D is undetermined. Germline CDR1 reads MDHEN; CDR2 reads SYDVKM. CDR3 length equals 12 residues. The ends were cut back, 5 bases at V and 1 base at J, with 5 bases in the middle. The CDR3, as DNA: TGTGCCAGCAGTCCCGGGAACACTGAAGCTTTCTTT. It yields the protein CASSPGNTEAFF.

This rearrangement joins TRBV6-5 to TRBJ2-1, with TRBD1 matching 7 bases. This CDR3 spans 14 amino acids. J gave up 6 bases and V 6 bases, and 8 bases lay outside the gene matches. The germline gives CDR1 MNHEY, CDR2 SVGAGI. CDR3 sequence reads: CASRKETGANEQFF. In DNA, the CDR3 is TGTGCCAGCAGAAAAGAAACAGGGGCCAATGAGCAGTTCTTC.

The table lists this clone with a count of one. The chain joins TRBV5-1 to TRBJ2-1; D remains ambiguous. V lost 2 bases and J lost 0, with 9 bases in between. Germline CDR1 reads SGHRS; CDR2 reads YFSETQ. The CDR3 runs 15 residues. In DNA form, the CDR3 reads TGCGCCAGCAGCTTAGTCGGCAGCTCCTACAATGAGCAGTTCTTC. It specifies CASSLVGSSYNEQFF. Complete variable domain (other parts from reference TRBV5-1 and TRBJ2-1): KAGVTQTPRYLIKTRGQQVTLSCSPISGHRSVSWYQQTPGQGLQFLFEYFSETQRNKGNFPGRFSGRQFSNSRSEMNVSTLELGDSALYLCASSLVGSSYNEQFFGPGTRLTVL.

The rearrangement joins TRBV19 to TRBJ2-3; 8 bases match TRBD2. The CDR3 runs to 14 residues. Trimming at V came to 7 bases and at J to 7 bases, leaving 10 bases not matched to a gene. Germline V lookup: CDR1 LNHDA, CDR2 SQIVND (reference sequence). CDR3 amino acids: CASKNGGGANTQYF. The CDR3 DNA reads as TGTGCCAGTAAGAACGGGGGGGGTGCTAATACGCAGTATTTT.

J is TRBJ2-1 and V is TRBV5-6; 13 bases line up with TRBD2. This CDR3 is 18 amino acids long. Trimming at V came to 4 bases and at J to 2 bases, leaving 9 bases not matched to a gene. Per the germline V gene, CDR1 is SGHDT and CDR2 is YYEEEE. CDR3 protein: CASSRGTSGDGTYNEQFF. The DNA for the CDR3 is TGTGCCAGCAGCCGCGGGACTAGCGGGGACGGGACCTACAATGAGCAGTTCTTC.

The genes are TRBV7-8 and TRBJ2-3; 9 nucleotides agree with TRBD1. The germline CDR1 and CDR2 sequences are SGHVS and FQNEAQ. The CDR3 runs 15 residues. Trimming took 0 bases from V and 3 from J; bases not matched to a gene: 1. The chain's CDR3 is CASSLAGQGTDTQYF. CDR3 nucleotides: TGTGCCAGCAGCTTAGCAGGACAGGGGACAGATACGCAGTATTTT.

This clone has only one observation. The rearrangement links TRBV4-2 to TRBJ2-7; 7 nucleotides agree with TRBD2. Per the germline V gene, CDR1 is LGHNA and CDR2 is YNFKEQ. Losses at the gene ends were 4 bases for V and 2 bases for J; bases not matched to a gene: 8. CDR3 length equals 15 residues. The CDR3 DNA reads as TGTGCCAGCAGCCTCGGGGGGACCGGGGCCTACGAGCAGTACTTC. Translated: CASSLGGTGAYEQYF.

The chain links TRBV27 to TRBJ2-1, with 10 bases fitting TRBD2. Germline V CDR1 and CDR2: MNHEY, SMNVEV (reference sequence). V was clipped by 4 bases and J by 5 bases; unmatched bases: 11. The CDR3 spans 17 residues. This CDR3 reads CASSSIDSGGADNEQFF. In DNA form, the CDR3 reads TGTGCCAGCAGTTCCATCGACAGCGGGGGGGCTGACAATGAGCAGTTCTTC.